This T cell receptor (beta chain) was documented in a study of cytomegalovirus exposure and HLA in healthy donors. Whole-study findings and limits: With later analysis, a missense DCLRE1C variant became linked to TCR beta V- and J-gene trimming. Among TCR beta chains of equal frequency, HLA-associated ones were more clonally expanded in a later analysis.

V dropped 3 bases and J dropped 2 bases, with 17 bases sitting between them. This CDR3 region has 18 residues. Per germline, CDR1 MGHRA and CDR2 YSYEKL. The PCR had 60 Vbeta and 13 Jbeta primers. Assay: immunoSEQ multiplex PCR; the TCRdb copy retains only in-frame clones and omits some. Of 100,000 to 120,000 clones listed, over 65% were seen once; the top ten hold approximately 2.7%. Details on this clone: Antigen: not known.

Sequenced input: PBMCs. The chain is built from TRBV4-1 and TRBJ2-6; D perhaps matches TRBD1 (6 bases). The clonotype comes from a woman between 18 and 30 years old in good health and CMV-seronegative. The DNA for the CDR3 is TGCGCCAGCAGCCACCCCGGACAGTTCAGTACTGGGGCCAACGTCCTGACTTTC. It encodes CASSHPGQFSTGANVLTF.